A single TCR beta chain is shown here with its context. Its antigen remains unknown. Averaging about 120 mL, one heparinised blood draw was given by each donor. The data belong to a study of beta chain features in type 1 diabetes. General study points: TCRB repertoires of naive, central memory and Treg cells appeared more similar among patients than among healthy donors. Researchers report that Type 1 diabetes patients had moderately but significantly shorter TCRB CDR3s across all four CD4+ subsets.

cDNA synthesis used the whole RNA isolate, giving expressed TCRB sequences. The table came from immunoSEQ multiplex PCR; TCRdb's copy has only in-frame clones and leaves some out. The sample lists 35,000 to 50,000 clones, approximately 48% seen once, with about 0.24% in the top ten. Sequencing used stem cell memory CD4+ T cells from blood. This TCR was recovered from a woman in her thirties in good health.

Here the CDR3 reads CASSFQGTGNTIYF. In DNA form, the CDR3 reads TGTGCCAGCAGCTTTCAGGGGACAGGAAACACCATATATTTT. The J gene is TRBJ1-3, the V gene TRBV7-2, with TRBD1 as a possible D gene (6 bases). Germline-derived CDR1 and CDR2 are SGHTA and FQGNSA. V was trimmed by 3 bases and J by 4 bases, leaving 10 bases between them. The CDR3 consists of 14 residues.